This TCR beta chain was recovered during a study of shared clonotypes between healthy human individuals. Study-wide context: Donors, aged 18 to 49, were a couple of women and a few men.

TCRdb's copy holds only in-frame clones and misses some; the assay was immunoSEQ multiplex PCR. The data contain under 1,100,000 clones, around 78% of them singletons. CDR1 is MGHRA, CDR2 YSYEKL, per germline. V lost 0 bases to trimming and J lost 0 bases; unmatched junction nucleotides: 12. The CDR3 is made up of 21 amino acids. Only Caucasian adults living in Nashville, Tennessee served as donors. Naive CD4+ cells were CD45RA-selected; the remaining cells were memory. This clonotype was obtained from a man between 18 and 29 years old in good health. Some clones in this sample may be carry-over from other donors' samples. Sequencing input: memory CD4+ T cells from PBMCs. Subset noted: CD45RA-negative fraction. This chain uses TRBV4-1 with TRBJ2-1; 12 bases fit TRBD2. CDR3 nucleotides: TGCGCCAGCAGCCAAGAAGCCCAAGCTAGCGGGAGGGCCAGCTCCTACAATGAGCAGTTCTTC. Translated: CASSQEAQASGRASSYNEQFF.